This T cell receptor (beta chain) was identified during a study of T cell responses to AZD1222 COVID-19 vaccine. Note on this clone: What it binds is unknown.

Study outcomes and limitations: No repertoire was sampled before or during the peak T cell response, only after it. The breadth and depth of Spike-specific TCRs increased once two AZD1222 doses had been given. Clonal diversity was possibly underestimated; the donors were predominantly white British and more often female. With dominance at 160-218 and 743-854, vaccine-associated CD4 TCRs spanned spike.

Clones were read by immunoSEQ multiplex PCR, and TCRdb kept only the in-frame ones, dropping some. This sample has roughly 120,000 clones, with around 86% found just once. The CDR3 has 13 residues. Germline V lookup: CDR1 ENHRY, CDR2 SYGVKD. The trim removed 6 bases at V and 4 bases at J, leaving 5 bases unmatched. The sample in question was peripheral blood, obtained on day 0 of AZD1222 vaccination. This clonotype originated in an adult in good health. The chain links TRBV10-3 to TRBJ1-2; 7 nucleotides align to TRBD1. For the CDR3, the DNA is TGTGCCATCAGGACAGGGAATGGCTATGGCTACACCTTC. Translated, it gives CAIRTGNGYGYTF.